This TCR beta chain was retrieved from a study of T cells in Graves' hyperthyroidism and ophthalmopathy. Trimming left V 5 bases short and J 8 bases short, with 15 bases between. The CDR3 is 12 amino acids. The germline V gene has CDR1 DFQATT and CDR2 SNEGSKA (reference sequence). RNA transcripts were the template for amplifying TCR beta CDR3 regions. Primed by the HTBI set, a first-round RT-PCR was run on the TCR CDR3. One entry per CDR3 protein, called by TCRdb with MiXCR from the multiplex PCR reads. This repertoire shows almost 250,000 distinct CDR3 sequences, approximately 24% found once; its top ten account for 30% to 40%. Isolation of PBMCs was performed on around 10 ml fresh peripheral blood.

The sequencing sample was made of blood. V gene TRBV20-1 combines with J gene TRBJ1-2; perhaps TRBD1 as D (6 bases). The clonotype originates from a woman aged 40 to 50 with Graves' ophthalmopathy. In DNA, the CDR3 is TGCAGTGCTGGACAGTGGCGAGTGGGCTACACCTTC. Translation: CSAGQWRVGYTF.